These T cell receptor beta chains were read from a single sample in a study of T cell responses to AZD1222 COVID-19 vaccine. Assay: immunoSEQ multiplex PCR; the TCRdb copy retains only in-frame clones and omits some. In the table there are some 100,000 clones, roughly 86% of which are singletons. The sequences come from peripheral blood, collected 28 days after the second AZD1222 dose. The receptors come from an adult who received the AZD1222 COVID-19 vaccine. Both conserved end residues are part of each CDR3. A D gene is named only where the DNA matches it firmly. Some rows mark clone size as missing; the rest say once, few, many or name a class of expanded clone.

CDR3nt: TGTGCCAGCAGCCCAGAGTGGACTGGGCTGGAGACCCAGTACTTC
CDR3aa: CASSPEWTGLETQYF
abundance: .
d_gene: .
j_gene: TRBJ2-5
v_gene: TRBV5-8

CDR3nt: TGTGCCAGCAGCCAAGATATTCGGACAGGGGGCATGGAGACCCAGTACTTC
CDR3aa: CASSQDIRTGGMETQYF
abundance: .
d_gene: TRBD1
j_gene: TRBJ2-5
v_gene: TRBV4-2

CDR3nt: TGTGCCTACTACCCGGGACTCAGGGTCAACTCTGAAGCTTTCTTT
CDR3aa: CAYYPGLRVNSEAFF
abundance: .
d_gene: .
j_gene: TRBJ1-1
v_gene: TRBV30

CDR3nt: TGTGCCAGTACCCTGACGGGGTATAGCAATCAGCCCCAGCATTTT
CDR3aa: CASTLTGYSNQPQHF
abundance: .
d_gene: .
j_gene: TRBJ1-5
v_gene: TRBV19

CDR3nt: TGTGCCAGCAGTCGGAAGGTGGGCGTAGTGTATGGCTACACCTTC
CDR3aa: CASSRKVGVVYGYTF
abundance: .
d_gene: .
j_gene: TRBJ1-2
v_gene: TRBV6-5

CDR3nt: TGTGCCAGCAGTATCGGGGGCAATCAGCCCCAGCATTTT
CDR3aa: CASSIGGNQPQHF
abundance: .
d_gene: .
j_gene: TRBJ1-5
v_gene: TRBV6-5

CDR3nt: TGTGCCAGCAGCCAGTACAGGTTGGGAGAGACCCAGTACTTC
CDR3aa: CASSQYRLGETQYF
abundance: .
d_gene: .
j_gene: TRBJ2-5
v_gene: TRBV7-2

CDR3nt: TGTGCCAGCAGCATTAGCGGGAGTAACTACAATGAGCAGTTCTTC
CDR3aa: CASSISGSNYNEQFF
abundance: few
d_gene: TRBD2
j_gene: TRBJ2-1
v_gene: TRBV7-2

CDR3nt: TGCAGCGTCGCCTCCGGGACAGGGGGCTCCTATGGCTACACCTTC
CDR3aa: CSVASGTGGSYGYTF
abundance: once
d_gene: TRBD1
j_gene: TRBJ1-2
v_gene: TRBV29-1

CDR3nt: TGTGCCAGCAGGGGGCAACGCTCCTACGAGCAGTACTTC
CDR3aa: CASRGQRSYEQYF
abundance: .
d_gene: .
j_gene: TRBJ2-7
v_gene: TRBV6-5

CDR3nt: TGTGCCAGTAGTTCAGCCTACGAGCAGTACTTC
CDR3aa: CASSSAYEQYF
abundance: .
d_gene: .
j_gene: TRBJ2-7
v_gene: TRBV19

CDR3nt: TGTGCCAGCAGTGAAAGGACAGCTAGCTCCTACGAGCAGTACTTC
CDR3aa: CASSERTASSYEQYF
abundance: .
d_gene: .
j_gene: TRBJ2-7
v_gene: TRBV6-1

CDR3nt: TGTGCCAGCAGCCGGACCCCTAGCGGGGCCAGCTCCTACAATGAGCAGTTCTTC
CDR3aa: CASSRTPSGASSYNEQFF
abundance: .
d_gene: TRBD2
j_gene: TRBJ2-1
v_gene: TRBV4-2

CDR3nt: TGTGCCAGCTCACCCCTAGCTCGGACAGATTTCTATGGCTACACCTTC
CDR3aa: CASSPLARTDFYGYTF
abundance: .
d_gene: .
j_gene: TRBJ1-2
v_gene: TRBV18

CDR3nt: TGTGCCAGCTCTAAGACGGGATCACCCCTCCACTTT
CDR3aa: CASSKTGSPLHF
abundance: .
d_gene: .
j_gene: TRBJ1-6
v_gene: TRBV18

CDR3nt: TGTGCCATCAGAGCCGGGTCAGCCACCGGGGAGCTGTTTTTT
CDR3aa: CAIRAGSATGELFF
abundance: .
d_gene: .
j_gene: TRBJ2-2
v_gene: TRBV10-3

CDR3nt: TGTGCCAGCTCACCACCGGAGGTCGTGTATAACATTCAGTACTTC
CDR3aa: CASSPPEVVYNIQYF
abundance: .
d_gene: .
j_gene: TRBJ2-4
v_gene: TRBV18

CDR3nt: TGTGCCAGCAGTTACAGGAACGCGAACACCGGGGAGCTGTTTTTT
CDR3aa: CASSYRNANTGELFF
abundance: .
d_gene: .
j_gene: TRBJ2-2
v_gene: TRBV6-2/TRBV6-3

CDR3nt: TGTGCCAGCAGTTCAGGGGTCGGGCAGCCCCAGCATTTT
CDR3aa: CASSSGVGQPQHF
abundance: .
d_gene: .
j_gene: TRBJ1-5
v_gene: TRBV27

CDR3nt: TGTGCCAGCAGCCAAGAAGTTGCGGACGCTTCCTACGAGCAGTACTTC
CDR3aa: CASSQEVADASYEQYF
abundance: .
d_gene: .
j_gene: TRBJ2-7
v_gene: TRBV4-2

CDR3nt: TGTGCCAGTAGTACCCTAGACAGGGCGATCAATCAGCCCCAGCATTTT
CDR3aa: CASSTLDRAINQPQHF
abundance: .
d_gene: TRBD1
j_gene: TRBJ1-5
v_gene: TRBV19

CDR3nt: TGCGCCAGCAGTCAATCGAACGATAGTACGACGGGATGTGAGCAGTTCTTC
CDR3aa: CASSQSNDSTTGCEQFF
abundance: .
d_gene: .
j_gene: TRBJ2-1
v_gene: TRBV23-1

CDR3nt: TGTGCCAGCAGCTTAGAAGGACAGGGGTCAGGAAACACCATATATTTT
CDR3aa: CASSLEGQGSGNTIYF
abundance: .
d_gene: TRBD1
j_gene: TRBJ1-3
v_gene: TRBV7-6

CDR3nt: TGTGCCAGCAGTCCGCAAGGGAGCAGGGCCATTCAGTACTTC
CDR3aa: CASSPQGSRAIQYF
abundance: .
d_gene: .
j_gene: TRBJ2-4
v_gene: TRBV6-5

CDR3nt: TGTGCCACCAGTGATACGGACAGGAAAGCTTTCTTT
CDR3aa: CATSDTDRKAFF
abundance: .
d_gene: TRBD1
j_gene: TRBJ1-1
v_gene: TRBV24-1

CDR3nt: TGTGCCAGCAGTCAATCCCCCAACACTGAAGCTTTCTTT
CDR3aa: CASSQSPNTEAFF
abundance: .
d_gene: .
j_gene: TRBJ1-1
v_gene: TRBV7-3

CDR3nt: TGTGCCAGCAGCTTCCTCCGGGACGGGGATAATTCACCCCTCCACTTT
CDR3aa: CASSFLRDGDNSPLHF
abundance: .
d_gene: .
j_gene: TRBJ1-6
v_gene: TRBV5-4

CDR3nt: TGTGCCAGCAGCTTAAAAACAGGGGCGTACAATGAGCAGTTCTTC
CDR3aa: CASSLKTGAYNEQFF
abundance: .
d_gene: TRBD1
j_gene: TRBJ2-1
v_gene: TRBV7-6

CDR3nt: TGTGCCAGCAGCCCCGGGACAGTCCGATACGAGCAGTACTTC
CDR3aa: CASSPGTVRYEQYF
abundance: .
d_gene: TRBD1
j_gene: TRBJ2-7
v_gene: TRBV27

CDR3nt: TGTGCCATCAGCTCCGGGACTAGCGGGAGGGCGATTGAGCAGTACTTC
CDR3aa: CAISSGTSGRAIEQYF
abundance: .
d_gene: TRBD2
j_gene: TRBJ2-7
v_gene: TRBV10-3

CDR3nt: TGTGCCAGCAGTCTAATTATGACCCGGGAGGGAGTCGAGGAGACCCAGTACTTC
CDR3aa: CASSLIMTREGVEETQYF
abundance: .
d_gene: TRBD2
j_gene: TRBJ2-5
v_gene: TRBV7-6

CDR3nt: TGTGCCAGCAGCCATTATAGGACAGGGGGTGCCTATGGCTACACCTTC
CDR3aa: CASSHYRTGGAYGYTF
abundance: .
d_gene: TRBD1
j_gene: TRBJ1-2
v_gene: TRBV5-6

CDR3nt: TGTGCCAGCAGTTTCATCGGAAACACCATATATTTT
CDR3aa: CASSFIGNTIYF
abundance: few
d_gene: .
j_gene: TRBJ1-3
v_gene: TRBV12-3/TRBV12-4

CDR3nt: TGTGCCAGCACCGGGCACCTCACTGAAGCTTTCTTT
CDR3aa: CASTGHLTEAFF
abundance: .
d_gene: .
j_gene: TRBJ1-1
v_gene: TRBV27